The 5 T cell receptor beta chains presented below share a single source sample, sequenced in a study of blood T cells in healthy people across ages (dated by TCRdb to between 2015 and 2016). Receptor amplification or capture employed 5' RACE. For sequencing, an Illumina HiSeq 2500 was employed. A second PCR of about 6 to 12 cycles was run with a J-beta primer mix and a sample-barcoded 5' primer. TCRdb took the public reads, trimmed them with fastp at Q25, ran MiXCR for clone calling and kept in-frame beta chains. When rows share a CDR3 protein, they turn into one entry using the most common DNA and genes. The sample table shows about 1,500,000 distinct CDR3 sequences, and roughly 40% are seen once. The top ten hold 7.9% of the sample. Sequenced input: blood. These receptors came from a woman aged 18 to 35 in good health.

The chain combines TRBV2 with TRBJ2-3; 11 bases agree with TRBD2. Germline values: CDR1 SNHLY, CDR2 FYNNEI. The CDR3 sequence is 14 residues long. V was clipped by 3 bases and J by 4 bases; unmatched bases: 0. CDR3: CASSEGLAADTQYF. CDR3 DNA sequence: TGTGCCAGCAGTGAGGGACTAGCGGCAGATACGCAGTATTTT.

This clonotype was observed a handful of times. V usage is TRBV6-1 and J usage is TRBJ2-5, with a tentative D call TRBD2 (5 bases). Germline V lookup: CDR1 MNHNS, CDR2 SASEGT. Trimming left V 2 bases short and J 9 bases short, with 16 bases between. The CDR3 runs 14 residues. The CDR3 sequence is CASSEPGLSEAQYF. Written as DNA, the CDR3 is TGTGCCAGCAGTGAACCAGGTCTCTCGGAGGCCCAGTACTTC.

A word on this clonotype: One end of the junction varies from germline; a read error may be responsible. V gene TRBV6-5 combines with J gene TRBJ2-3; D might be TRBD1 (5 bases). CDR1 and CDR2 from the germline V gene are MNHEY and SVGAGI. This CDR3 has 16 residues. The CDR3 sequence: CASRIQFGVDTDAQYF. DNA of the CDR3: TGTGCCAGCAGGATACAGTTTGGGGTGGACACAGATGCGCAGTATTTT.

The rearrangement links TRBV6-2 or TRBV6-3 to TRBJ2-7, with D tentatively TRBD1 (6 bases). Germline-derived CDR1 and CDR2 are MNHEY and SVGEGT. This CDR3 spans 16 amino acids. V lost 4 bases, J lost 0 bases, and 16 bases lay in between. The CDR3 sequence is CASSSGTSLYSYEQYF. The CDR3 coding sequence is TGTGCCAGCAGTTCCGGGACAAGTTTGTACTCCTACGAGCAGTACTTC.

The chain is built from TRBV5-1 and TRBJ2-1; TRBD2 matches 9 bases. The CDR3 is made up of 15 amino acids. CDR1 is SGHRS, CDR2 YFSETQ, per germline. V lost 7 bases, J lost 3 bases, and 8 bases stayed unmatched. CDR3 region: CASRPIAGVYNEQFF. The CDR3 bases are TGCGCCAGCCGTCCTATAGCGGGGGTCTACAATGAGCAGTTCTTC.